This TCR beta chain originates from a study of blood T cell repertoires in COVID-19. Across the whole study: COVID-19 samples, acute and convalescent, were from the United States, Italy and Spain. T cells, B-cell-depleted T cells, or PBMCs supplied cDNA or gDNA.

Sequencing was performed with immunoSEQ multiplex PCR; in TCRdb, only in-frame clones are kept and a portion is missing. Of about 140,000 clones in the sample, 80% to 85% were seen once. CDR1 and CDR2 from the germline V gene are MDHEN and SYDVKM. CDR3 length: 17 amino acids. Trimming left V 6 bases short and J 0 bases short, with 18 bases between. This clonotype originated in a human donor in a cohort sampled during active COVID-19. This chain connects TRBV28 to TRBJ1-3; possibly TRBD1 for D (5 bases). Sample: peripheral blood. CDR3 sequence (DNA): TGTGCCAGCAGGTCGACAGAGGCGAGCCGCTCTGGAAACACCATATATTTT. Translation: CASRSTEASRSGNTIYF.